The source of this T cell receptor beta chain is a study of blood T cell repertoires in COVID-19. In the study overall: Researchers got acute and convalescent COVID-19 samples from the United States, Italy and Spain.

Here immunoSEQ multiplex PCR was the method, and the copy in TCRdb shows in-frame clones only, minus some. The data contain tens of thousands of clones, about 80% of them singletons. This CDR3 has 14 amino acids. J lost 1 base, V lost 5 bases, and 3 bases had no gene match. Germline loops: CDR1 SGHRS, CDR2 YFSETQ. This TCR was recovered from a man aged 60 to 75 with acute or convalescent COVID-19. The sample consisted of peripheral blood. V is TRBV5-1 and J is TRBJ2-7, with 10 bases that match TRBD1. CDR3 nucleotides: TGCGCCAGCAGACGGACAGGGGGATCCTACGAGCAGTACTTC. Translating it yields CASRRTGGSYEQYF.